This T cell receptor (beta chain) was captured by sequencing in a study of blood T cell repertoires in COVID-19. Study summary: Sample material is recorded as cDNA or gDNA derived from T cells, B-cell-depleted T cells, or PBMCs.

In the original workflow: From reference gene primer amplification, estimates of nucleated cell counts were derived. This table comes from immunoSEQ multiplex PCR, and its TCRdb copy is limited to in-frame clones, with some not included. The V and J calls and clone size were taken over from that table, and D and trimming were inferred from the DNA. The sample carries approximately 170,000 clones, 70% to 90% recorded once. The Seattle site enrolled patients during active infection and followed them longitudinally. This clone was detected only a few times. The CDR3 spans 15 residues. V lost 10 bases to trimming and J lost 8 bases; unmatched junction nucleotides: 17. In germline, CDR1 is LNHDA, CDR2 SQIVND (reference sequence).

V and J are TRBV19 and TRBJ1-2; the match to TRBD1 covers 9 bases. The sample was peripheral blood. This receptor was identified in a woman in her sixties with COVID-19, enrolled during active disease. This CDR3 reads CATLLRDRDWQGYTF. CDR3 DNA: TGTGCCACCCTTCTCCGGGACAGGGACTGGCAGGGCTACACCTTC.